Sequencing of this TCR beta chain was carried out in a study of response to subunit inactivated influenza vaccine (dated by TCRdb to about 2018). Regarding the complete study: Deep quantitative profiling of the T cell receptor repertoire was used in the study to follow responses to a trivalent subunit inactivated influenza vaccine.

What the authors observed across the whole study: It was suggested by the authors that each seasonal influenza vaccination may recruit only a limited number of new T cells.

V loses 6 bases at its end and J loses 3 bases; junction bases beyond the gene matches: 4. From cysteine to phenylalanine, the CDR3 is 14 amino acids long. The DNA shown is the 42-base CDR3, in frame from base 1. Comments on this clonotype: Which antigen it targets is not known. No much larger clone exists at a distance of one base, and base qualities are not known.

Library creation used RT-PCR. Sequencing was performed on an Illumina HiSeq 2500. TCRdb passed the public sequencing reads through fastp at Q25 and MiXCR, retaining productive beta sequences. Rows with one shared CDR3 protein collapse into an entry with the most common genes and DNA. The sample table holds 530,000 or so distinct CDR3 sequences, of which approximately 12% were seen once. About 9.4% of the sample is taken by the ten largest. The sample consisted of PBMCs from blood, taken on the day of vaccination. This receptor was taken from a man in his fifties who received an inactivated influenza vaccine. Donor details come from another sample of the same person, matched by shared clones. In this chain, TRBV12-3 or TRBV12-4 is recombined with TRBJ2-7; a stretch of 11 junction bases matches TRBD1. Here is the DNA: TGTGCCAGCAGAAACGGGACAGGGGGCTACGAGCAGTACTTC. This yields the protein CASRNGTGGYEQYF.